This is a list of T cell receptor beta chains from one sample in a study of blood T cell repertoires in COVID-19. TCRdb's table, derived via immunoSEQ multiplex PCR, lists solely in-frame clones and lacks some. The profile covers a few hundred thousand clones, with around 84% appearing a single time and about 1.4% taken by the ten largest. The sequenced sample was peripheral blood. These receptors originate from a woman between 40 and 55 years old who had recovered from COVID-19. Both conserved end residues are part of each CDR3. D genes are given only for firm matches. The size field is filled for only some rows; it gives once, few, many or a size class.

>TRBD1|NA|TRBV3-1/TRBV3-2|TRBJ1-5
CASSQGQDMSQPQHF
TGTGCCAGCAGCCAGGGACAGGATATGAGCCAGCCCCAGCATTTT
>NA|once|TRBV6-2/TRBV6-3|TRBJ1-2
CASSYEPSGYTF
TGTGCCAGCAGTTATGAGCCTAGTGGCTACACCTTC
>NA|NA|TRBV19|TRBJ1-5
CASFGRGSGDQPQHF
TGTGCCAGTTTTGGACGCGGATCCGGGGATCAGCCCCAGCATTTT
>NA|NA|TRBV9|TRBJ1-5
CASSLKGGNQPQHF
TGTGCCAGCAGCCTAAAGGGAGGGAATCAGCCCCAGCATTTT
>TRBD1|NA|TRBV2|TRBJ1-5
CASSPDRELQPQHF
TGTGCCAGCAGTCCGGACAGGGAGTTGCAGCCCCAGCATTTT
>NA|NA|TRBV7-2|TRBJ1-6
CASSSQGSPLHF
TGTGCCAGCAGCTCGCAGGGTTCACCCCTCCACTTT
>NA|NA|TRBV11-2|TRBJ1-2
CASSHREASATF
TGTGCCAGCAGCCACCGCGAGGCTTCGGCCACCTTC
>TRBD2|NA|TRBV7-2|TRBJ2-5
CASSSGTSGGLRETQYF
TGTGCCAGCAGCTCCGGGACTAGCGGGGGGCTGAGGGAGACCCAGTACTTC
>NA|NA|TRBV5-1|TRBJ2-5
CASSLGRGETQYF
TGCGCCAGCAGCCTGGGTCGAGGGGAGACCCAGTACTTC
>NA|NA|TRBV5-1|TRBJ1-6
CASSLAPGQNSPLHF
TGCGCCAGCAGCTTGGCTCCAGGCCAAAATTCACCCCTCCACTTT
>NA|NA|TRBV21-1|TRBJ2-6
CASSKLRGRTSSGANVLTF
TGTGCCAGCAGCAAATTGAGGGGGCGTACTAGCTCTGGGGCCAACGTCCTGACTTTC
>NA|few|TRBV5-4|TRBJ1-1
CASSLAQGALDEAFF
TGTGCCAGCAGCTTGGCCCAAGGGGCCTTGGACGAAGCTTTCTTT
>TRBD2|NA|TRBV6-2/TRBV6-3|TRBJ2-2
CASSRAGPNTGELFF
TGTGCCAGCAGCCGAGCGGGGCCAAACACCGGGGAGCTGTTTTTT
>NA|NA|TRBV6-5|TRBJ2-1
CASGKDSQGPDEQFF
TGTGCCAGCGGTAAGGACTCCCAAGGTCCCGATGAGCAGTTCTTC
>TRBD1|NA|TRBV5-5|TRBJ1-2
CASSLATGGGGYTF
TGTGCCAGCAGCTTGGCGACAGGGGGCGGGGGCTACACCTTC
>TRBD1|NA|TRBV10-3|TRBJ2-7
CATRDRALEQYF
TGTGCCACCAGGGACAGAGCTCTCGAGCAGTACTTC
>TRBD1|NA|TRBV6-5|TRBJ1-6
CASSSGQGYSPLHF
TGTGCCAGCAGCTCGGGACAGGGCTACTCACCCCTCCACTTT
>TRBD2|NA|TRBV11-2|TRBJ2-2
CASGASEGLVNTGELFF
TGTGCCAGCGGCGCCTCGGAGGGACTAGTAAACACCGGGGAGCTGTTTTTT
>NA|NA|TRBV5-1|TRBJ1-2
CASSLGGGAGYGYTF
TGCGCCAGCAGCTTGGGCGGGGGCGCAGGGTATGGCTACACCTTC
>NA|NA|TRBV21-1|TRBJ1-2
CASSKVGTQRLYGYTF
TGTGCCAGCAGCAAAGTCGGGACACAACGCCTCTATGGCTACACCTTC
>TRBD1|few|TRBV20-1|TRBJ1-5
CSASSGTGIDQPQHF
TGCAGTGCTAGTAGTGGGACAGGGATTGATCAGCCCCAGCATTTT
>NA|NA|TRBV19|TRBJ2-1
CASSNRQDSYNEQFF
TGTGCCAGTAGTAACAGACAGGATTCCTACAATGAGCAGTTCTTC
>TRBD1|few|TRBV19|TRBJ1-2
CASIRDSAWANYGYTF
TGTGCCAGTATCCGGGACAGCGCCTGGGCTAACTATGGCTACACCTTC
>NA|NA|TRBV10-3|TRBJ2-3
CAIKASTDTQYF
TGTGCCATCAAAGCTAGCACAGATACGCAGTATTTT
>TRBD2|NA|TRBV7-9|TRBJ2-1
CASTSGGFLNEQFF
TGTGCCAGCACTAGCGGGGGGTTCCTCAATGAGCAGTTCTTC
>TRBD2|NA|TRBV6-4|TRBJ2-1
CASSGTSGGYNEQFF
TGTGCCAGCAGTGGTACTAGCGGGGGTTACAATGAGCAGTTCTTC
>NA|NA|TRBV6-1|TRBJ1-3
CASSEASRGWGGYQNTIYF
TGTGCCAGCAGTGAAGCTTCCCGCGGGTGGGGAGGCTACCAAAACACCATATATTTT
>NA|NA|TRBV5-1|TRBJ1-1
CASSSGTRVTEAFF
TGCGCCAGCAGCTCCGGGACAAGAGTCACTGAAGCTTTCTTT
>TRBD1|NA|TRBV4-1|TRBJ2-1
CASSQGTGDYNEQFF
TGCGCCAGCAGCCAAGGGACAGGGGACTACAATGAGCAGTTCTTC
>TRBD1|NA|TRBV6-5|TRBJ2-7
CASSYGRGGQGYEQYF
TGTGCCAGCAGTTACGGAAGAGGGGGACAGGGCTACGAGCAGTACTTC
>NA|NA|TRBV29-1|TRBJ1-2
CSVEDPGYGYTF
TGCAGCGTTGAAGATCCAGGATATGGCTACACCTTC
>TRBD1|NA|TRBV28|TRBJ2-7
CASSLGQDPGYEQYF
TGTGCCAGCAGCCTTGGACAGGACCCCGGCTACGAGCAGTACTTC
>TRBD2|once|TRBV6-2/TRBV6-3|TRBJ2-1
CASSYFSGGSNEQFF
TGTGCCAGCAGTTACTTTTCGGGGGGGTCTAATGAGCAGTTCTTC
>NA|NA|TRBV9|TRBJ1-1
CASSVYARGGTTEAFF
TGTGCCAGCAGCGTATACGCCCGGGGAGGCACCACTGAAGCTTTCTTT
>TRBD1|NA|TRBV19|TRBJ2-7
CASSVALPGTVYEQYF
TGTGCCAGTAGTGTGGCCTTACCCGGGACAGTTTACGAGCAGTACTTC
>NA|NA|TRBV12-3/TRBV12-4|TRBJ2-1
CASSLGGPNEQFF
TGTGCCAGCAGTTTGGGGGGGCCGAATGAGCAGTTCTTC
>NA|NA|TRBV7-2|TRBJ2-1
CASSLGASAYNEQFF
TGTGCCAGCAGCTTAGGGGCTTCGGCGTACAATGAGCAGTTCTTC
>NA|NA|TRBV30|TRBJ1-1
CASTTGFVVSGTEAFF
TGTGCCTCCACGACAGGTTTTGTAGTCTCGGGCACTGAAGCTTTCTTT
>NA|NA|TRBV18|TRBJ2-1
CASSPPGASSYNEQFF
TGTGCCAGCTCACCACCAGGGGCCAGCTCCTACAATGAGCAGTTCTTC
>NA|NA|TRBV28|TRBJ2-1
CASSLTTRSYNEQFF
TGTGCCAGCAGTCTGACAACCCGCTCCTACAATGAGCAGTTCTTC
>TRBD1|few|TRBV27|TRBJ1-1
CASSWTGALNTEAFF
TGTGCCAGCAGTTGGACAGGGGCCCTGAACACTGAAGCTTTCTTT
>TRBD1|NA|TRBV28|TRBJ1-2
CASTSDTGTGDGYTF
TGTGCCAGCACCTCGGATACCGGGACAGGGGATGGCTACACCTTC
>NA|NA|TRBV7-9|TRBJ1-2
CASSLAGSIPGYTF
TGTGCCAGCAGCTTGGCCGGGTCCATCCCCGGCTACACCTTC
>NA|NA|TRBV5-4|TRBJ2-1
CASSLPQGINEQFF
TGTGCCAGCAGCTTACCCCAGGGGATCAATGAGCAGTTCTTC
>TRBD1|NA|TRBV14|TRBJ1-6
CASSQHLGQGFRYNSPLHF
TGTGCCAGCAGCCAACACCTTGGACAGGGTTTTCGGTATAATTCACCCCTCCACTTT
>TRBD1|NA|TRBV6-5|TRBJ1-1
CASSPRTGWEAFF
TGTGCCAGCAGTCCCAGGACAGGTTGGGAAGCTTTCTTT
>NA|NA|TRBV2|TRBJ1-5
CASRGDRFNQPQHF
TGTGCCAGCAGAGGAGACAGGTTCAATCAGCCCCAGCATTTT
>NA|NA|TRBV24-1|TRBJ2-3
CATSDTYTDTQYF
TGTGCCACCAGTGACACCTACACAGATACGCAGTATTTT
>NA|once|TRBV18|TRBJ1-1
CASSGLTMNTEAFF
TGTGCCAGCTCAGGCCTGACTATGAACACTGAAGCTTTCTTT
>TRBD1|few|TRBV9|TRBJ2-2
CASSTNPIRQGPGELFF
TGTGCCAGCAGCACCAACCCGATTCGACAGGGGCCCGGGGAGCTGTTTTTT
>NA|NA|TRBV11-1|TRBJ1-2
CASSLGEANYGYTF
TGTGCCAGCAGCTTAGGGGAGGCTAACTATGGCTACACCTTC
>NA|NA|TRBV2|TRBJ1-5
CASSGSYSNQPQHF
TGTGCCAGCAGTGGATCCTATAGCAATCAGCCCCAGCATTTT
>NA|few|TRBV7-2|TRBJ2-1
CASSLQRQPYSYNEQFF
TGTGCCAGCAGCCTCCAAAGACAGCCTTACTCCTACAATGAGCAGTTCTTC
>NA|NA|TRBV3-1/TRBV3-2|TRBJ2-1
CASSQTGNEQFF
TGTGCCAGCAGCCAAACCGGGAATGAGCAGTTCTTC
>NA|NA|TRBV6-2/TRBV6-3|TRBJ1-2
CASSSTSGYTF
TGTGCCAGCAGTTCGACTTCCGGCTACACCTTC